These 18 T cell receptor beta chains share one sample of origin, sequenced in a study of blood T cell repertoires in COVID-19. Some clones are missing from TCRdb's copy, which holds only in-frame ones; the method was immunoSEQ multiplex PCR. Of roughly 180,000 clones in the sample, over 80% were seen once. Specimen: peripheral blood. All receptors come from a woman aged 40 to 55 with COVID-19, enrolled during active disease.

The J gene is TRBJ1-4, the V gene TRBV7-9, with D unclear. Germline CDR1 SEHNR, CDR2 FQNEAQ (reference sequence). CDR3 size: 14 residues. V was trimmed by 1 base and J by 11 bases, leaving 14 bases between them. CDR3 DNA: TGTGCCAGCAGCTTAGGGCAGGTAAAGGCGAAACTGTTTTTT. Amino acid sequence: CASSLGQVKAKLFF.

The chain employs TRBV27 and TRBJ2-5, with 9 bases fitting TRBD2. In germline, CDR1 is MNHEY, CDR2 SMNVEV (reference sequence). CDR3 length: 15 amino acids. The J segment lost 5 bases and the V segment lost 5 bases, leaving 9 bases of the junction unmatched. CDR3 nucleotides: TGTGCCAGCAGTCCGCTTAGCGGGAGAGTGGAGACCCAGTACTTC. Translating it yields CASSPLSGRVETQYF.

In regard to this clone: A junction boundary mismatches the germline segment, possibly from a read error. The gene calls are TRBV29-1 and TRBJ1-2; D gene ambiguous. Germline V gene data show CDR1 as SQVTM and CDR2 as ANQGSEA. The CDR3 runs 8 residues. This CDR3 is CSVEGRHF. DNA for the CDR3: TGCAGCGTTGAGGGTCGACACTTC.

V usage is TRBV30 and J usage is TRBJ1-5, with 10 bases that match TRBD1. CDR1 is GTSNPN, CDR2 SVGIG, per germline (reference sequence). This CDR3 spans 15 amino acids. Trimming cost V 2 bases and J 6 bases; bases outside gene matches: 7. The CDR3 coding sequence is TGTGCCTGGAGTTCTCCGGACAGGGGGAGTCAGCCCCAGCATTTT. Protein product: CAWSSPDRGSQPQHF.

CDR3 in amino acids: CASSQDGPSGRINEQFF. CDR3 sequence (DNA): TGTGCCAGCAGCCAAGATGGCCCTAGCGGGCGCATAAATGAGCAGTTCTTC. V and J are TRBV3-1 (or the pseudogene TRBV3-2) and TRBJ2-1; 8 bases agree with TRBD2. CDR1 LGHDT and CDR2 YNNKEL come from the germline V gene (reference sequence). The V segment lost 0 bases and the J segment 7 bases; nucleotides outside the gene matches: 11. There are 17 residues in the CDR3.

This rearrangement joins TRBV28 to TRBJ2-7, with 10 positions matching TRBD2. V was clipped by 2 bases and J by 4 bases; unmatched bases: 5. The V gene's germline CDR1 is MDHEN and CDR2 SYDVKM. The length of the CDR3 is 15 residues. The DNA of the CDR3 is TGTGCCAGCAGTTTACTGACTAGCGGGCGTTACGAGCAGTACTTC. Translating gives CASSLLTSGRYEQYF.

This chain joins TRBV6-5 and TRBJ1-5; D gene unclear. The CDR3 runs 14 residues. Germline V gene data show CDR1 as MNHEY and CDR2 as SVGAGI. V was cut by 2 bases and J by 0 bases, with 5 bases left in between. CDR3 region: CASSYTNSNQPQHF. The CDR3 nucleotides are TGTGCCAGCAGTTACACTAATAGCAATCAGCCCCAGCATTTT.

The rearrangement uses TRBV25-1 and TRBJ2-3, with D possibly matching TRBD1 (5 bases). CDR1 is MGHDK, CDR2 SYGVNS, per germline. CDR3 length: 14 residues. Trimming stripped 2 bases from V and 5 bases from J, with 11 bases between. The CDR3 region is CASSERQGKDTQYF. For the CDR3, the DNA is TGTGCCAGCAGTGAACGTCAGGGTAAAGATACGCAGTATTTT.

The genes are TRBV19 and TRBJ1-5; weak D call: TRBD1 (6 bases). The V and J ends lost 9 bases and 3 bases respectively, with 18 bases between them. Germline V lookup: CDR1 LNHDA, CDR2 SQIVND (reference sequence). The CDR3 runs 15 residues. The CDR3 protein is CASVRGAGNNQPQHF. CDR3 DNA sequence: TGTGCCAGCGTCCGGGGGGCAGGGAACAATCAGCCCCAGCATTTT. The whole variable domain, filled in from reference TRBV19 and TRBJ1-5, reads DGGITQSPKYLFRKEGQNVTLSCEQNLNHDAMYWYRQDPGQGLRLIYYSQIVNDFQKGDIAEGYSVSREKKESFPLTVTSAQKNPTAFYLCASVRGAGNNQPQHFGDGTRLSIL.

V usage is TRBV7-7 and J usage is TRBJ2-6; TRBD2 matches at 7 bases. V was clipped by 6 bases and J by 2 bases; unmatched bases: 7. The CDR3 sequence is 16 residues long. The germline V gene has CDR1 SSHAT and CDR2 FNYEAQ (reference sequence). CDR3 sequence (DNA): TGTGCCAGCAGTTCGCCGGGGGGAGCTGGGGCCAACGTCCTGACTTTC. It yields the protein CASSSPGGAGANVLTF.

The chain has TRBV28 and TRBJ1-2; D perhaps matches TRBD1 (5 bases). The CDR3 has 12 residues. The germline CDR1 and CDR2 sequences are MDHEN and SYDVKM. V was clipped by 5 bases and J by 8 bases, with 12 bases between them. The CDR3 is CASSAGWVGYTF. DNA for the CDR3: TGTGCCAGCAGTGCAGGGTGGGTCGGCTACACCTTC.

The rearrangement uses TRBV10-2 and TRBJ2-2, with D possibly being TRBD1 (5 bases). The CDR3 is 14 residues long. CDR1 is WSHSY and CDR2 is SAAADI in the germline V gene. V shed 6 bases and J shed 3 bases, with 11 bases lying between them. The CDR3 loop reads CASRQGADTGELFF. In DNA form, the CDR3 reads TGCGCCAGCAGGCAGGGTGCGGACACCGGGGAGCTGTTTTTT.

Concerning this clone itself: A read error is likely, as this CDR3 ends without the conserved phenylalanine or tryptophan. The limits of the CDR3 on the DNA are not certain, so only TCRdb's listed CDR3 is given. This chain links TRBV5-8 with TRBJ2-7; whether TRBD2, the table's D call, matches the DNA was not checked. The CDR3 has 11 amino acids, counting both end residues. Germline assignment: CDR1 SGHTS and CDR2 YDEGEE. The CDR3 sequence: CASSLGLTLSL.

The chain carries TRBV15 and TRBJ1-2, with 12 bases lining up with TRBD1. CDR3 length: 17 residues. With V trimmed by 6 bases and J by 3 bases, 11 bases remained unmatched. CDR1 LNHNV and CDR2 YYDKDF come from the germline V gene (reference sequence). This CDR3 is CATRAGQGAPPDYGYTF. For the CDR3, the DNA is TGTGCCACCAGAGCGGGACAGGGGGCGCCCCCAGACTATGGCTACACCTTC.

CDR3 sequence (DNA): TGCAGCGTTGTGGGGGGACCAAAAGCTTTCTTT. Translation: CSVVGGPKAFF. The rearrangement joins TRBV29-1 to TRBJ1-1, with a tentative D call TRBD1 (5 bases). With 4 bases removed from V and 9 bases from J, the gap between germline ends came to 12 bases. CDR1 is SQVTM and CDR2 is ANQGSEA in the germline V gene. CDR3 length: 11 residues.

The rearrangement joins TRBV28 to TRBJ1-4; no definite D call. CDR1 and CDR2 from the germline V gene are MDHEN and SYDVKM. The germline V and J ends were trimmed by 6 bases and 1 base, with 9 bases remaining between them. This CDR3 spans 14 amino acids. CDR3 bases: TGTGCCAGCAGGCCGTCGGGAACTAATGAAAAACTGTTTTTT. Translating it yields CASRPSGTNEKLFF.

This sequence joins TRBV11-3 and TRBJ2-5, with a possible D match to TRBD2 (6 bases). CDR1 and CDR2 from the germline V gene are SGHNT and YENEEA. The CDR3 totals 14 residues. Trimming took off 5 bases at V and 2 bases at J, with 12 bases between the two ends. CDR3 nucleotides: TGTGCCAGCAGCGCCGGGGGTGGACAAGAGACCCAGTACTTC. It is translated as CASSAGGGQETQYF.

V gene TRBV18 combines with J gene TRBJ1-2; D not certain. CDR1 is KGHSH and CDR2 is LQKENI in the germline V gene. V dropped 3 bases and J dropped 8 bases, with 7 bases sitting between them. The CDR3 loop spans 11 amino acids. The CDR3 bases are TGTGCCAGCTCACCTTCGGAGGGCTACACCTTC. It translates to CASSPSEGYTF. Full variable domain (remainder filled in from reference TRBV18 and TRBJ1-2): NAGVMQNPRHLVRRRGQEARLRCSPMKGHSHVYWYRQLPEEGLKFMVYLQKENIIDESGMPKERFSAEFPKEGPSILRIQQVVRGDSAAYFCASSPSEGYTFGSGTRLTVV.